The 27 T cell receptor beta chains below were found in one sample sequenced in a study of shared clonotypes between healthy human individuals. The table came from immunoSEQ multiplex PCR; TCRdb's copy has only in-frame clones and leaves some out. The table has some 2,100,000 clones, more than 85% seen once. Naive CD8 cells lacked CD45RO and underwent positive selection for CCR7, leaving out terminally differentiated effector memory CD45RA+ cells. The sequencing input was naive CD8+ T cells from PBMCs. These receptor sequences come from a man in his late teens or twenties in good health. Some clones in this sample may be carry-over from other donors' samples.

The chain is built from TRBV4-1 and TRBJ1-1; 10 nucleotides agree with TRBD1. The V gene end was trimmed by 4 bases and the J gene end by 4 bases; junction bases not matched to a gene: 6. CDR3 length equals 15 residues. The germline V gene has CDR1 MGHRA and CDR2 YSYEKL. This chain's CDR3 is CASSPTDRGFTEAFF. In nucleotides, the CDR3 is TGCGCCAGCAGCCCTACGGACAGGGGGTTCACTGAAGCTTTCTTT.

The chain is built from TRBV7-9 and TRBJ2-7; TRBD2 is a possible D gene (5 bases). Between the trimmed V and J ends, which lost 4 bases and 5 bases, there was a span of 24 bases. In germline, CDR1 is SEHNR, CDR2 FQNEAQ (reference sequence). This CDR3 contains 17 residues. Here the CDR3 DNA reads TGTGCCAGCAGCTCCAAGGGTATCGGCGAGGGTTCCCACGAGCAGTACTTC. It translates to CASSSKGIGEGSHEQYF. Full variable domain (rest looked up from reference TRBV7-9 and TRBJ2-7): DTGVSQNPRHKITKRGQNVTFRCDPISEHNRLYWYRQTLGQGPEFLTYFQNEAQLEKSRLLSDRFSAERPKGSFSTLEIQRTEQGDSAMYLCASSSKGIGEGSHEQYFGPGTRLTVT.

This sequence joins TRBV7-9 and TRBJ1-2; 8 nucleotides align to TRBD1. The germline V gene has CDR1 SEHNR and CDR2 FQNEAQ (reference sequence). After removal of 4 bases from V and 6 bases from J, the junction contained 10 bases not matched to a gene. This CDR3 has 15 residues. Here the CDR3 DNA reads TGTGCCAGCAGCTCAAGCCCCGGGACAGGAGATGGCTACACCTTC. This encodes CASSSSPGTGDGYTF.

The chain recombines TRBV4-2 with TRBJ2-7, with 12 bases lining up with TRBD2. In germline, CDR1 is LGHNA, CDR2 YNFKEQ. The CDR3 is made up of 16 amino acids. The trim removed 2 bases at V and 4 bases at J, leaving 6 bases unmatched. The CDR3 region is CASSQTLAGGGYEQYF. The DNA for the CDR3 is TGTGCCAGCAGCCAAACTCTAGCGGGAGGGGGGTACGAGCAGTACTTC.

This rearrangement joins TRBV5-1 to TRBJ2-7; 10 positions match TRBD2. After removal of 4 bases from V and 9 bases from J, the junction contained 10 bases not matched to a gene. From germline, CDR1 is SGHRS and CDR2 YFSETQ. This CDR3 contains 14 residues. The CDR3: CASSLLAGKDGQYF. CDR3 sequence (DNA): TGCGCCAGCAGCCTACTAGCGGGGAAGGACGGGCAGTACTTC.

The chain links TRBV6-6 to TRBJ1-5; D remains ambiguous. With 0 bases removed from V and 7 bases from J, the gap between germline ends came to 16 bases. Germline V gives CDR1 MNHNY, CDR2 SVGAGI (reference sequence). This CDR3 is built from 16 residues. CDR3 amino acids: CASSYSTSYLGQPQHF. In DNA form, the CDR3 reads TGTGCCAGCAGTTACTCGACCTCATATCTTGGACAGCCCCAGCATTTT.

The chain couples TRBV7-2 to TRBJ2-7; D ambiguous. Trimming took 4 bases from V and 5 from J, leaving 12 bases between them. The germline CDR1 and CDR2 sequences are SGHTA and FQGNSA. The CDR3 has 13 residues. This CDR3 reads CASSSLRVDEQYF. The CDR3 DNA reads as TGTGCCAGCAGCTCGTTAAGGGTCGACGAGCAGTACTTC.

The CDR3 DNA reads TGTGCCAGCAGCGTATTTACAGGGTCGGGCACTGAAGCTTTCTTT. Its protein product is CASSVFTGSGTEAFF. The chain employs TRBV9 and TRBJ1-1; weak D call: TRBD1 (6 bases). Germline V gene lookup returns CDR1 SGDLS and CDR2 YYNGEE. Trimming removed 1 base from V and 4 bases from J, with 14 bases in between. The CDR3 is made up of 15 amino acids.

The chain is built from TRBV7-9 and TRBJ2-7; 7 bases are shared with TRBD2. Germline CDR1 and CDR2: SEHNR and FQNEAQ (reference sequence). The V gene end was trimmed by 7 bases and the J gene end by 3 bases; junction bases not matched to a gene: 9. The CDR3 length is 14 residues. In DNA form, the CDR3 reads TGTGCCAGCACCGGCCGGGCTAGCGGCTACGAGCAGTACTTC. This translates into CASTGRASGYEQYF. The entire variable domain, with the rest obtained from reference TRBV7-9 and TRBJ2-7, is as follows: DTGVSQNPRHKITKRGQNVTFRCDPISEHNRLYWYRQTLGQGPEFLTYFQNEAQLEKSRLLSDRFSAERPKGSFSTLEIQRTEQGDSAMYLCASTGRASGYEQYFGPGTRLTVT.

The V call is TRBV13, the J call TRBJ2-4; 11 bases map to TRBD2. The CDR3 is 18 residues long. Germline values: CDR1 PRHDT, CDR2 FYEKMQ (reference sequence). V lost 0 bases and J lost 1; bases outside the gene matches: 5. DNA of the CDR3: TGTGCCAGCAGCTTAGGGCTAGCGGGAGGTTTTGCCAAAAACATTCAGTACTTC. Its protein is CASSLGLAGGFAKNIQYF.

The chain has TRBV7-9 and TRBJ2-7; TRBD2 is a possible D gene (5 bases). The CDR3 contains 14 residues. V lost 0 bases to trimming and J lost 5 bases, with 11 bases between them. Germline V gene data show CDR1 as SEHNR and CDR2 as FQNEAQ (reference sequence). The CDR3 region has the DNA TGTGCCAGCAGCTTAGCATCCGGGATTCACGAGCAGTACTTC. It is translated as CASSLASGIHEQYF.

The chain combines TRBV7-9 with TRBJ1-6; D gene ambiguous. This CDR3 is built from 12 residues. From germline, CDR1 is SEHNR and CDR2 FQNEAQ (reference sequence). V lost 5 bases and J 9 bases, leaving 8 bases between the germline ends. This CDR3 is CASSPPSSPLHF. The CDR3 nucleotides read TGTGCCAGCAGCCCACCGAGTTCACCCCTCCACTTT.

This clone has more than one count but fewer than ten. At the DNA level, this CDR3 is encoded by other sequences in the same sample as well. Here the CDR3 reads CASSQDRYSNQPQHF. In DNA, the CDR3 is TGCGCCAGCAGCCAAGACCGGTATAGCAATCAGCCCCAGCATTTT. The chain uses TRBV4-3 and TRBJ1-5; no reliable D call. Deletions cut 0 bases from V and 0 bases from J, with 6 bases between. This CDR3 has 15 amino acids. CDR1 and CDR2 (germline): LGHNA, YSLEER.

The chain employs TRBV27 and TRBJ2-5, with 11 positions matching TRBD1. Germline V gene sequence: CDR1 MNHEY, CDR2 SMNVEV (reference sequence). V was pared by 5 bases and J by 4 bases, with 9 bases of the junction left unmatched. CDR3 length equals 16 residues. CDR3 amino acids: CASSLWTGGRPETQYF. CDR3 DNA: TGTGCCAGCAGTCTCTGGACAGGGGGCCGCCCAGAGACCCAGTACTTC.

This clone was picked up a small number of times. The genes are TRBV30 and TRBJ1-1, with D maybe TRBD1 (5 bases). Trimming removed 3 bases at V and 0 bases at J, with 14 bases between. Looked up from germline, CDR1 is GTSNPN and CDR2 is SVGIG (reference sequence). The CDR3 length is 15 residues. The CDR3 DNA reads TGTGCCTGGAGCTGGGGGTCGGGAGTGAACACTGAAGCTTTCTTT. Its protein is CAWSWGSGVNTEAFF.

The rearrangement links TRBV4-2 to TRBJ2-1; 8 nucleotides align to TRBD2. CDR1 is LGHNA and CDR2 is YNFKEQ in the germline V gene. Germline trimming cut 0 bases from V and 0 bases from J; bases unmatched to any gene: 4. The length of the CDR3 is 17 residues. The CDR3 DNA reads as TGTGCCAGCAGCCAAGATACCAGCGGGGGCTCCTACAATGAGCAGTTCTTC. It is translated as CASSQDTSGGSYNEQFF.

V gene TRBV29-1 combines with J gene TRBJ2-7; 8 bases map to TRBD1. V lost 6 bases to trimming and J lost 2 bases; unmatched junction nucleotides: 9. CDR1 and CDR2 from the germline V gene are SQVTM and ANQGSEA. CDR3 length: 14 amino acids. The CDR3: CSVRTGTGAYEQYF. CDR3 nucleotide sequence: TGCAGCGTGCGAACCGGGACAGGTGCCTACGAGCAGTACTTC.

The gene calls are TRBV27 and TRBJ1-1, with D possibly matching TRBD1 (6 bases). V was shortened by 6 bases and J by 1 base, with 18 bases between the two germline ends. Germline loops: CDR1 MNHEY, CDR2 SMNVEV (reference sequence). CDR3 length: 16 residues. This CDR3 reads CASRTLGQFPNTEAFF. The DNA for the CDR3 is TGTGCCAGCAGAACCCTCGGACAGTTTCCGAACACTGAAGCTTTCTTT.

V usage is TRBV28 and J usage is TRBJ2-2; TRBD2 matches 9 bases. The V gene's germline CDR1 is MDHEN and CDR2 SYDVKM. This CDR3 region has 16 residues. Germline trimming cut 6 bases from V and 6 bases from J; bases unmatched to any gene: 11. The CDR3 DNA reads as TGTGCCAGCAGCCTCCTGGCGGGAGGGCCCTCCGGGGAGCTGTTTTTT. It yields the protein CASSLLAGGPSGELFF.

The chain employs TRBV28 and TRBJ2-7; 11 nucleotides line up with TRBD1. CDR1 and CDR2 (germline): MDHEN, SYDVKM. The V and J ends lost 2 bases and 4 bases, in that order; junction bases with no gene match: 7. The CDR3 runs to 16 residues. The CDR3 DNA follows: TGTGCCAGCAGTTTAATCTGGGGACAGGGGGTGTACGAGCAGTACTTC. Its translation: CASSLIWGQGVYEQYF.

V gene TRBV2 combines with J gene TRBJ2-7; possibly TRBD1 for D (5 bases). V was shortened by 6 bases and J by 0 bases, with 15 bases between the two germline ends. This CDR3 is 15 amino acids long. Germline V gives CDR1 SNHLY, CDR2 FYNNEI. The CDR3 here is CASSPTGRSSYEQYF. In DNA form, the CDR3 reads TGTGCCAGCAGCCCAACAGGCAGGAGCTCCTACGAGCAGTACTTC.

The gene calls are TRBV19 and TRBJ1-1; D perhaps matches TRBD1 (5 bases). This CDR3 contains 18 residues. Trimming removed 6 bases at V and 0 bases at J, with 23 bases between. In germline, CDR1 is LNHDA, CDR2 SQIVND (reference sequence). The CDR3 sequence: CASRSIAGVGHLNTEAFF. CDR3 DNA sequence: TGTGCCAGTAGATCAATAGCGGGCGTCGGACATCTGAACACTGAAGCTTTCTTT.

Details on this clone: In the same sample, other DNA sequences code for this CDR3. J is TRBJ1-5 and V is TRBV19; no firm D call. The CDR3 length is 12 residues. Germline-derived CDR1 and CDR2 are LNHDA and SQIVND (reference sequence). V gave up 7 bases and J gave up 0 bases, with 4 bases separating them. This chain's CDR3 is CASTDSNQPQHF. The CDR3 nucleotides read TGTGCCAGTACGGATAGCAATCAGCCCCAGCATTTT. Together with reference TRBV19 and TRBJ1-5, the CDR3 gives the full variable domain: DGGITQSPKYLFRKEGQNVTLSCEQNLNHDAMYWYRQDPGQGLRLIYYSQIVNDFQKGDIAEGYSVSREKKESFPLTVTSAQKNPTAFYLCASTDSNQPQHFGDGTRLSIL.

V is TRBV7-3 and J is TRBJ2-1, with D hard to call. Germline V gene lookup returns CDR1 SGHTA and CDR2 FQGTGA. V was trimmed by 2 bases and J by 6 bases, leaving 14 bases between them. CDR3 length: 15 residues. The CDR3 DNA reads as TGTGCCAGCAGCTTAGAACGGCCGCCAGGCAATGAGCAGTTCTTC. Translated: CASSLERPPGNEQFF. The full variable domain, with the rest looked up from reference TRBV7-3 and TRBJ2-1, is GAGVSQTPSNKVTEKGKYVELRCDPISGHTALYWYRQSLGQGPEFLIYFQGTGAADDSGLPNDRFFAVRPEGSVSTLKIQRTERGDSAVYLCASSLERPPGNEQFFGPGTRLTVL.

This clone has only one observation. This rearrangement joins TRBV5-1 to TRBJ2-7; weak D call: TRBD1 (5 bases). V lost 3 bases and J 5 bases, leaving 18 bases between the germline ends. The germline V gene has CDR1 SGHRS and CDR2 YFSETQ. CDR3 length: 15 amino acids. CDR3 in amino acids: CASSYRGERIHEQYF. CDR3 DNA: TGCGCCAGCAGCTATAGGGGCGAGCGCATCCACGAGCAGTACTTC.

V gene TRBV7-6 combines with J gene TRBJ1-6; no clear D gene. CDR1 is SGHVS and CDR2 is FNYEAQ in the germline V gene. There are 16 residues in the CDR3. V shed 0 bases and J shed 8 bases, with 14 bases lying between them. The CDR3 nucleotides are TGTGCCAGCAGCTTAGCCCCGGGCCCCTGGGATTCACCCCTCCACTTT. This sequence encodes CASSLAPGPWDSPLHF.

This chain joins TRBV28 and TRBJ2-7; TRBD1 agrees at 10 bases. CDR3 length: 16 residues. In germline, CDR1 is MDHEN, CDR2 SYDVKM. Losses at the gene ends were 5 bases for V and 4 bases for J; bases not matched to a gene: 11. The CDR3 DNA sequence: TGTGCCAGCAGTCCCATCCTGACAGGGGGCGGGTACGAGCAGTACTTC. Translation gives CASSPILTGGGYEQYF. The whole variable domain, remainder taken from reference TRBV28 and TRBJ2-7, is DVKVTQSSRYLVKRTGEKVFLECVQDMDHENMFWYRQDPGLGLRLIYFSYDVKMKEKGDIPEGYSVSREKKERFSLILESASTNQTSMYLCASSPILTGGGYEQYFGPGTRLTVT.